This passage covers 9 T cell receptor beta chains from one sample sequenced in a study of a mutant IDH1 vaccine in newly diagnosed glioma. Sample time point: week 23, last vaccination. Doses consisted of 300 ug of mutant IDH1 20-mer peptide each, paired with topical imiquimod. No cognate antigen is known for these TCRs. Using immunoSEQ multiplex PCR, the repertoire was profiled, and TCRdb retains in-frame clones only, with some absent. The sample lists about 44,000 clones; around 93% were seen once. The sequences come from PBMCs, collected from a glioma patient whose treatment included an IDH1 peptide vaccine. These receptors originate from a man aged 50 to 60 with glioma.

This clone was observed a few times. The chain carries TRBV2 and TRBJ2-1; 8 positions match TRBD2. The CDR3 totals 15 residues. V was clipped by 3 bases and J by 2 bases; unmatched bases: 3. The germline gives CDR1 SNHLY, CDR2 FYNNEI. CDR3 sequence reads: CASSENSGTYNEQFF. The DNA of the CDR3 is TGTGCCAGCAGTGAGAATAGCGGGACCTACAATGAGCAGTTCTTC.

The V and J genes are TRBV6-6 and TRBJ2-2; 11 bases line up with TRBD1. CDR1 is MNHNY, CDR2 SVGAGI, per germline (reference sequence). The V segment lost 7 bases and the J segment 8 bases; nucleotides outside the gene matches: 9. The CDR3 has 15 residues. The CDR3 DNA is TGTGCCAGCACCCTGGACAGGGGGCGAATAGGGGAGCTGTTTTTT. It codes for CASTLDRGRIGELFF.

The V call is TRBV19, the J call TRBJ1-2, with D possibly TRBD1 on 5 matching bases. Germline CDR1 and CDR2: LNHDA and SQIVND (reference sequence). V shed 4 bases and J shed 5 bases, with 11 bases lying between them. The length of the CDR3 is 13 residues. Here the CDR3 reads CASSRRGLYGYTF. CDR3 sequence (DNA): TGTGCCAGTAGTAGGAGGGGTCTATATGGCTACACCTTC.

V and J are TRBV7-2 and TRBJ2-7; TRBD1 aligns across 8 bases. CDR1 is SGHTA, CDR2 FQGNSA, per germline. Trimming at V came to 6 bases and at J to 4 bases, leaving 8 bases not matched to a gene. CDR3 length equals 14 residues. The CDR3 DNA reads TGTGCCAGCAGTTTTGGACAGGGACTTTACGAGCAGTACTTC. Its protein product is CASSFGQGLYEQYF. Combining the CDR3 with reference TRBV7-2 and TRBJ2-7 gives the whole variable domain GAGVSQSPSNKVTEKGKDVELRCDPISGHTALYWYRQSLGQGLEFLIYFQGNSAPDKSGLPSDRFSAERTGGSVSTLTIQRTQQEDSAVYLCASSFGQGLYEQYFGPGTRLTVT.

The V gene is TRBV27, the J gene TRBJ2-3; perhaps TRBD1 as D (5 bases). The CDR3 covers 14 residues. Trimming shortened V by 3 bases and J by 6 bases, and 13 bases separated the two germline ends. The germline V gene encodes CDR1 MNHEY and CDR2 SMNVEV (reference sequence). The CDR3 DNA follows: TGTGCCAGCAGTTTCAGGGATTCCACGGATACGCAGTATTTT. Amino acid sequence: CASSFRDSTDTQYF.

This rearrangement joins TRBV6-4 to TRBJ1-4, with unresolved D. The V gene's germline CDR1 is MRHNA and CDR2 SNTAGT. The ends were cut back, 9 bases at V and 0 bases at J, with 17 bases in the middle. The CDR3 is 16 residues long. The CDR3 DNA reads as TGTGCCAGTCCCCTAGGGCAGCATGCAACTAATGAAAAACTGTTTTTT. Its translation is CASPLGQHATNEKLFF.

The CDR3: CASSVSDTGELFF. CDR3 nucleotides: TGTGCCAGCAGTGTTAGCGACACCGGGGAGCTGTTTTTT. The chain carries TRBV6-4 and TRBJ2-2, with D tentatively TRBD2 (5 bases). This CDR3 region has 13 residues. Trimming removed 4 bases at V and 3 bases at J, with 6 bases between. Per germline, CDR1 MRHNA and CDR2 SNTAGT.

The genes are TRBV30 and TRBJ1-4, with D uncertain. The CDR3 runs 12 residues. Germline V CDR1 and CDR2: GTSNPN, SVGIG (reference sequence). Deletions cut 1 base from V and 4 bases from J, with 4 bases between. The CDR3 DNA sequence: TGTGCCTGGAGTGCGAGTAATGAAAAACTGTTTTTT. This encodes CAWSASNEKLFF.

V and J are TRBV27 and TRBJ1-6; D unresolved. The CDR3 sequence is 15 residues long. V was trimmed by 8 bases and J by 1 base, leaving 12 bases between them. The germline V gene encodes CDR1 MNHEY and CDR2 SMNVEV (reference sequence). CDR3 loop: CASAIGGSYNSPLHF. The CDR3 coding sequence is TGTGCCAGCGCCATCGGTGGGTCCTATAATTCACCCCTCCACTTT.